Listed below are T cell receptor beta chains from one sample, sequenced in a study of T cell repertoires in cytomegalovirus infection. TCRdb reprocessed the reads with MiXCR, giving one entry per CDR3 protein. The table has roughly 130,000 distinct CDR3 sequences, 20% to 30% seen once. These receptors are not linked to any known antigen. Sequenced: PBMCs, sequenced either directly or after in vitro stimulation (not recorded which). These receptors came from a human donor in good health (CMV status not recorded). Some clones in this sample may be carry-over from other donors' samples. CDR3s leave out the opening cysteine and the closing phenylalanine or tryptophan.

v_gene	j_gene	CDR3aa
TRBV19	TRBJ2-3	ASSSRGGSGDTQY
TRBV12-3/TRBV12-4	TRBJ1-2	ASSQLRVNYGYT
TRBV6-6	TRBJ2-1	ASSERRQGLYNEQF
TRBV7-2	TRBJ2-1	ASSSQKGVWSYNEQF
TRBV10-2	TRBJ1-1	ASSSPRGGTEAF
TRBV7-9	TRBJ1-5	ASSRTENQPQH
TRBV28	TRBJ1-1	AGGGGSEAF
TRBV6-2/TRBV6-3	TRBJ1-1	ASSYLFKTGNTEAF
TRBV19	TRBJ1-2	ASSITSRADYGYT
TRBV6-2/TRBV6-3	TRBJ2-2	ASSYRWTENTGELF
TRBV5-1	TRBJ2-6	ASSLVGTGANVLT
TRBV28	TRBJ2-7	ASNGGPSEQY
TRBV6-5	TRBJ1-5	ATGGASNQPQH
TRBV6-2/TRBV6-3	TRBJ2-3	ASRHRTGPTDTQY
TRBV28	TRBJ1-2	ASSFGSLGSSNYGYT
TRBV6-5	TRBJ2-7	ASTPAGSPRYEQY
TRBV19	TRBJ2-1	ASSRTSGRSYNEQF
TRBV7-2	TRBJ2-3	ASKLNRGSGTQY
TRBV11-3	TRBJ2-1	ASSWDSSSYNEQF
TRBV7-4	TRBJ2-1	AGGQDEQF
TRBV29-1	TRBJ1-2	SVVGGGASGYT
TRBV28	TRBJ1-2	ASSSPWSDYT
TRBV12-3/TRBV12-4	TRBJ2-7	ASSLGQGSYEQY
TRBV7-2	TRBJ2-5	ASSLVRAGGPRETQY
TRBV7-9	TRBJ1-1	ASSFGVLGPEAF
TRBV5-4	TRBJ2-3	ASRSGFQRQAGSTDTQY
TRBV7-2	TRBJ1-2	ASSANTGYGYT
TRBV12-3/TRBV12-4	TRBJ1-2	ASRGLTGAVGGYT
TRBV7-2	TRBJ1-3	ASSFFSSSGNTIY
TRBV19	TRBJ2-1	ASSMGQGGNEQF
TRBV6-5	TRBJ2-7	ASSSDVFYEQY
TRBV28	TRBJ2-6	ASRRVSGANVLT